Sequencing of this T cell receptor beta chain was carried out in a study of blood T cell repertoires in COVID-19. Turning to the study itself: Sites across the United States, Italy and Spain contributed samples from acute and convalescent COVID-19.

In the authors' methods: Estimation of nucleated cell counts was performed using reference gene primer amplification. Method: immunoSEQ multiplex PCR; TCRdb's copy keeps in-frame clones and lacks some. The V and J calls and clone size are taken from that table; D and trimming were inferred from the DNA. The data show about 220,000 clones, approximately 82% seen once. CDR1 and CDR2 from the germline V gene are MDHEN and SYDVKM. CDR3 length equals 14 residues. Trimming removed 2 bases at V and 7 bases at J, with 15 bases between. This chain links TRBV28 with TRBJ2-7, with D possibly TRBD2 on 6 matching bases. The origin of this receptor is a woman of 80 years or more with acute or convalescent COVID-19. The sample consisted of peripheral blood. The CDR3 reads CASSLIGGAREQYF. The CDR3 DNA is TGTGCCAGCAGTTTAATTGGCGGGGCAAGGGAGCAGTACTTC.